This TCR beta chain originates from a study of blood T cell repertoires in COVID-19. Overall study context: Some COVID-19 samples were acute and others convalescent; all came from the United States, Italy and Spain. PBMCs, B-cell-depleted T cells, or T cells provided the cDNA or gDNA that made up the material.

Here immunoSEQ multiplex PCR was the method, and the copy in TCRdb shows in-frame clones only, minus some. This sample has 250,000 to 350,000 clones; 87% occur once, and the top ten carry 2% to 2.5%. This CDR3 is 14 amino acids long. The germline CDR1 and CDR2 sequences are SGHAT and FQNNGV. The ends were cut back, 1 base at V and 2 bases at J, with 9 bases in the middle. The chain is built from TRBV11-2 and TRBJ2-7; a weak D match, TRBD2 (6 bases). This clonotype originated in a woman aged 50 to 65 who had recovered from COVID-19. Sequencing was performed on peripheral blood. In nucleotides, the CDR3 is TGTGCCAGCAGCTTAGGACTAGAAACCTACGAGCAGTACTTC. Encoded protein: CASSLGLETYEQYF.